This T cell receptor beta chain stems from a study of blood T cell repertoires in COVID-19. Study context: Samples taken during acute and convalescent COVID-19 were collected in the United States, Italy and Spain. PBMCs, B-cell-depleted T cells, or T cells provided the cDNA or gDNA that made up the material.

Authors' methods: Estimates of nucleated cell counts were drawn from the amplification of reference gene primers. Sequencing used immunoSEQ multiplex PCR; TCRdb keeps in-frame clones, though not all of them. The V and J calls and clone size are taken from that table; D and trimming were inferred from the DNA. Here the sample spans 200,000 to 300,000 clones, approximately 92% being singletons. Germline V lookup: CDR1 MGHRA, CDR2 YSYEKL. After removal of 2 bases from V and 10 bases from J, the junction contained 4 bases not matched to a gene. The CDR3 loop spans 14 amino acids. The chain carries TRBV4-1 and TRBJ1-6; 8 nucleotides match TRBD1. The specimen sequenced was peripheral blood. The clonotype comes from a person under 30 with COVID-19, enrolled during active disease. CDR3 region: CASSQQGAGSPLHF. DNA of the CDR3: TGCGCCAGCAGCCAACAGGGGGCAGGGTCACCCCTCCACTTT.